This T cell receptor beta chain was sequenced in a study of OX40 agonist ivuxolimab in advanced cancers. The table came from immunoSEQ multiplex PCR; TCRdb's copy has only in-frame clones and leaves some out. The table records fewer than 60,000 clones, over 70% of them present only once. The germline V gene encodes CDR1 SGHNT and CDR2 YYREEE (reference sequence). Trimming took 3 bases from V and 7 from J, leaving 10 bases between them. This CDR3 region has 13 residues. The sample in question was CD4+ or CD8+ T cells sorted from blood, obtained in a trial of the OX40 agonist ivuxolimab. The TCR sequence derives from an adult with an advanced solid tumor such as melanoma, head and neck, liver or kidney cancer. The chain couples TRBV5-4 to TRBJ2-2; the D gene could be TRBD1 or TRBD2 (6 bases each). This CDR3 reads CASSWGRDGELFF. CDR3 DNA: TGTGCCAGCAGCTGGGGGCGGGACGGGGAGCTGTTTTTT.